The T cell receptor beta chain described here comes from a study of shared clonotypes between healthy human individuals. Germline CDR1 and CDR2: SGHTA and FQGNSA. V gave up 5 bases and J gave up 3 bases; unmatched junction bases: 2. The CDR3 loop spans 14 amino acids. The protocol was immunoSEQ multiplex PCR, while the TCRdb copy is restricted to in-frame clones and leaves out a portion. Here the sample spans some 1.5 million clones, around 97% being singletons. The chain couples TRBV7-2 to TRBJ2-5, with 11 nucleotides matching TRBD2. What was sequenced was naive CD4+ T cells sorted from blood. Indicated subset: CD45RA+ positively selected. This sequence was found in a man aged 30 to 45 in good health. The DNA of the CDR3 is TGTGCCAGCAGCCCGGGACTAGCGGAAGAGACCCAGTACTTC. The encoded protein is CASSPGLAEETQYF.